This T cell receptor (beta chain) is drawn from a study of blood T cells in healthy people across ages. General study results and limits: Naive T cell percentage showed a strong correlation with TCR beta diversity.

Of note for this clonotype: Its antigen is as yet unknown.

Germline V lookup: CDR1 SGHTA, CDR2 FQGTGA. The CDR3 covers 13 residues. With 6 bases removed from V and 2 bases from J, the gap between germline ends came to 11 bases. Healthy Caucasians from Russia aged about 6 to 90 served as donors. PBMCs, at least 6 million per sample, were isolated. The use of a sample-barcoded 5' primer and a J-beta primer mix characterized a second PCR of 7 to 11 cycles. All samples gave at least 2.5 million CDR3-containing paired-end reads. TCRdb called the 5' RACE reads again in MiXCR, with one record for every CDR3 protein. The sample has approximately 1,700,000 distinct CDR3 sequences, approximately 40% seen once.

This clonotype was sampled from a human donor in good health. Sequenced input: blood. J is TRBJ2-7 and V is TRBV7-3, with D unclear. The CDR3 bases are TGTGCCAGCAGACTACCCACAGCCTACGAGCAGTACTTC. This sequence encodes CASRLPTAYEQYF. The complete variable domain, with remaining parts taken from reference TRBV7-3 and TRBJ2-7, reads GAGVSQTPSNKVTEKGKYVELRCDPISGHTALYWYRQSLGQGPEFLIYFQGTGAADDSGLPNDRFFAVRPEGSVSTLKIQRTERGDSAVYLCASRLPTAYEQYFGPGTRLTVT.